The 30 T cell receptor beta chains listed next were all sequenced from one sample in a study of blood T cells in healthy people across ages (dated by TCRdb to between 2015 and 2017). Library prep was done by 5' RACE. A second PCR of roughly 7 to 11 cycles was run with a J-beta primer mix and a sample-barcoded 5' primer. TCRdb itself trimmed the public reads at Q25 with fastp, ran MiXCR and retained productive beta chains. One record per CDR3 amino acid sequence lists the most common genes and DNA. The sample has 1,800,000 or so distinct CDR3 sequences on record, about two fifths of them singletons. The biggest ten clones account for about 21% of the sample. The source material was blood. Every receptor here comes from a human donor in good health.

CDR3 nucleotides: TGTGCCAGCAGTGAATTTAACGAGCAGTACTTC. Amino acids: CASSEFNEQYF. V usage is TRBV25-1 and J usage is TRBJ2-4; D is unclear. The J call is in doubt because the DNA end fits TRBJ2-7 better. Germline V gene data show CDR1 as MGHDK and CDR2 as SYGVNS. This CDR3 is 11 amino acids long.

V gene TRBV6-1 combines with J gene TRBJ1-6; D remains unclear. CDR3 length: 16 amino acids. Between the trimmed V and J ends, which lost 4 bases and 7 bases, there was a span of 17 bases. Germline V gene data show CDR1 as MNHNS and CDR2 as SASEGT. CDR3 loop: CASSVGIGPRNSPLHF. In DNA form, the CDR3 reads TGTGCCAGCAGTGTGGGTATAGGCCCTCGAAATTCACCCCTCCACTTT.

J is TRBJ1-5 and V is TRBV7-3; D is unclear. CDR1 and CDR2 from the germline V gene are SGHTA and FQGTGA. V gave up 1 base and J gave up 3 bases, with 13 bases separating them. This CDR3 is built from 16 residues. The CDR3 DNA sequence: TGTGCCAGCAGCTTAAAAGGAGTTGCACTCAATCAGCCCCAGCATTTT. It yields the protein CASSLKGVALNQPQHF.

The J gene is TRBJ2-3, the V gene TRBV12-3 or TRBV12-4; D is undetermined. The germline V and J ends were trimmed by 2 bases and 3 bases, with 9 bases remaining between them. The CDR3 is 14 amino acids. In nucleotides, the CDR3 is TGTGCCAGCAGTTTAAGGGAAGCAACAGATACGCAGTATTTT. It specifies CASSLREATDTQYF.

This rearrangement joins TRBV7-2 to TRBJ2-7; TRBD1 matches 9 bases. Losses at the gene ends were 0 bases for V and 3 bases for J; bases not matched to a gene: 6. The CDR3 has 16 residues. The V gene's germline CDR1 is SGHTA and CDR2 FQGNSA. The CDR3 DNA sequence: TGTGCCAGCAGCTTAGCGGGACAGGGAGTCGGCTACGAGCAGTACTTC. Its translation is CASSLAGQGVGYEQYF. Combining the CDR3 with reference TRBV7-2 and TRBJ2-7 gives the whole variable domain GAGVSQSPSNKVTEKGKDVELRCDPISGHTALYWYRQSLGQGLEFLIYFQGNSAPDKSGLPSDRFSAERTGGSVSTLTIQRTQQEDSAVYLCASSLAGQGVGYEQYFGPGTRLTVT.

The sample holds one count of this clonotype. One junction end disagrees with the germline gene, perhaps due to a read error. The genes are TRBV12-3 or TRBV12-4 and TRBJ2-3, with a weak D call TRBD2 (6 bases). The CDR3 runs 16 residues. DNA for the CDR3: TGTGCCAACAGTTCCTCTATCGGGGGAATCACAGATACGCAGTATTTT. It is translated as CANSSSIGGITDTQYF.

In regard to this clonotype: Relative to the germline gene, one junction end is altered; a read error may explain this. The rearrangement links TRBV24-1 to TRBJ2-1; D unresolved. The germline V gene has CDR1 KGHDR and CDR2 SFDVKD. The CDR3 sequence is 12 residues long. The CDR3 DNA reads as TGCGCCACTTCCTTAGCAGAAAATGAGCAGTTCTTC. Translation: CATSLAENEQFF.

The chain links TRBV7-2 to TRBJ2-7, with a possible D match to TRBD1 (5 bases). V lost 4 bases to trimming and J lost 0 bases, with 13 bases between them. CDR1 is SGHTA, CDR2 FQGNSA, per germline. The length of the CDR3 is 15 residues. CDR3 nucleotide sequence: TGTGCCAGCAGCTGGGGCTCGGCACCCTCCTACGAGCAGTACTTC. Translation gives CASSWGSAPSYEQYF. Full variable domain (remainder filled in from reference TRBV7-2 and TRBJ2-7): GAGVSQSPSNKVTEKGKDVELRCDPISGHTALYWYRQSLGQGLEFLIYFQGNSAPDKSGLPSDRFSAERTGGSVSTLTIQRTQQEDSAVYLCASSWGSAPSYEQYFGPGTRLTVT.

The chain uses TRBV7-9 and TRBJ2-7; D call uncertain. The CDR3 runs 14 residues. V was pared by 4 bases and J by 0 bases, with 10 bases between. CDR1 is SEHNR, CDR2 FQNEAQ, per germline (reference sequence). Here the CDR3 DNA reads TGTGCCAGCAGCTCCCGGTCCAGCTCCTACGAGCAGTACTTC. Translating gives CASSSRSSSYEQYF. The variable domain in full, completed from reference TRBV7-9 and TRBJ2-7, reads DTGVSQNPRHKITKRGQNVTFRCDPISEHNRLYWYRQTLGQGPEFLTYFQNEAQLEKSRLLSDRFSAERPKGSFSTLEIQRTEQGDSAMYLCASSSRSSSYEQYFGPGTRLTVT.

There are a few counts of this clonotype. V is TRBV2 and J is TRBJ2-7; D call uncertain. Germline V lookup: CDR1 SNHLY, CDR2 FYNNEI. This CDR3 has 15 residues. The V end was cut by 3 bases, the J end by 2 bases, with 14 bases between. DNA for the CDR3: TGTGCCAGCAGTGAGGGGTCGTCAACAACCTACGAGCAGTACTTC. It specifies CASSEGSSTTYEQYF.

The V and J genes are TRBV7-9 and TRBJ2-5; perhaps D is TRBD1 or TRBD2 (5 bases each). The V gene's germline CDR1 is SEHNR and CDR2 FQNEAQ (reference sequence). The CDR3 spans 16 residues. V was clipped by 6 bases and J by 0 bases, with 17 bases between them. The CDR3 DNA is TGTGCCAGCAGATACACCGGGACGGCGTACCAAGAGACCCAGTACTTC. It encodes CASRYTGTAYQETQYF.

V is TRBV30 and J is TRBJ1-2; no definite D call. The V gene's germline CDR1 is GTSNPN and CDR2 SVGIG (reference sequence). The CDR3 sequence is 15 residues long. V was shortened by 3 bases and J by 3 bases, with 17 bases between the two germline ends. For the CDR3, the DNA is TGTGCCTGGAGGCCCCTGAACGACGGGTACTATGGCTACACCTTC. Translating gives CAWRPLNDGYYGYTF.

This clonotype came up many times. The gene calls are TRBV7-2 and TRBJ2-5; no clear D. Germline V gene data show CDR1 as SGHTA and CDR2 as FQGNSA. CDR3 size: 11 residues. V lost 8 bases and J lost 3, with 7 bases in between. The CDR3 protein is CASGLKETQYF. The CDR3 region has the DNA TGTGCCAGCGGGTTAAAAGAGACCCAGTACTTC.

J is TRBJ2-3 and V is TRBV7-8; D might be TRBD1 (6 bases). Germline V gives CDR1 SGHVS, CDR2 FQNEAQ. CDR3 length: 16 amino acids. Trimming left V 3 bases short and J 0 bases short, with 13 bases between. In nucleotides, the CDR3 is TGTGCCAGCAGCTTTTGGACAGATCCTAGCACAGATACGCAGTATTTT. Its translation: CASSFWTDPSTDTQYF.

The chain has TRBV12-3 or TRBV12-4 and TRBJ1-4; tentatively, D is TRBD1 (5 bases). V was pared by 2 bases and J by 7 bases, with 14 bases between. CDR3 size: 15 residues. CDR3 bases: TGTGCCAGCAGTTTATCCGGACTGAGGGGTGAAAAACTGTTTTTT. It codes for CASSLSGLRGEKLFF.

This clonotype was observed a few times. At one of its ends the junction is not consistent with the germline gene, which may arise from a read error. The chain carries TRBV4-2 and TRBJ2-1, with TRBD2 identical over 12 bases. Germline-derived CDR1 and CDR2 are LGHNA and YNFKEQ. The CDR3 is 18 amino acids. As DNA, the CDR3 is TGTGCCGGCAGCCTAGTGTCCATACTAGCGGGGGGCGGCAATGAGCAGTTCTTC. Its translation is CAGSLVSILAGGGNEQFF.

CDR3 protein: CASSRAGLYNEQFF. The CDR3 coding sequence is TGTGCCAGCAGCCGAGCGGGCCTATACAATGAGCAGTTCTTC. The chain carries TRBV5-6 and TRBJ2-1; maybe TRBD2 (6 bases). CDR3 length: 14 amino acids. From germline, CDR1 is SGHDT and CDR2 YYEEEE. The V gene lost 4 bases and the J gene lost 4 bases, with 12 bases spanning the gap. Complete variable domain (other parts from reference TRBV5-6 and TRBJ2-1): DAGVTQSPTHLIKTRGQQVTLRCSPKSGHDTVSWYQQALGQGPQFIFQYYEEEERQRGNFPDRFSGHQFPNYSSELNVNALLLGDSALYLCASSRAGLYNEQFFGPGTRLTVL.

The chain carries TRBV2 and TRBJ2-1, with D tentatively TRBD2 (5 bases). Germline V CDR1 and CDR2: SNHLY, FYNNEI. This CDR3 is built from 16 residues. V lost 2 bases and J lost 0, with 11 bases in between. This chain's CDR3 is CASSESSGSSYNEQFF. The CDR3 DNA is TGTGCCAGCAGTGAATCGTCGGGGAGCTCCTACAATGAGCAGTTCTTC.

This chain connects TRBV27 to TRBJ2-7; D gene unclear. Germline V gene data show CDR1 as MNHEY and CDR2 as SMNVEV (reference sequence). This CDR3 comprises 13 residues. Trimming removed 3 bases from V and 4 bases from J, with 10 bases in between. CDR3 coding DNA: TGTGCCAGCAGTTTGAACTCCATATACGAGCAGTACTTC. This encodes CASSLNSIYEQYF.

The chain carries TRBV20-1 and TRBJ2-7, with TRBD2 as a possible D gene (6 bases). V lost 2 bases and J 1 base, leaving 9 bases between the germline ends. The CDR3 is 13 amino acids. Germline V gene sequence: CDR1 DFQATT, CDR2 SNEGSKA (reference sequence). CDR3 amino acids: CSARNRGSYEQYF. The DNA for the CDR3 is TGCAGTGCTAGAAATCGGGGGTCCTACGAGCAGTACTTC.

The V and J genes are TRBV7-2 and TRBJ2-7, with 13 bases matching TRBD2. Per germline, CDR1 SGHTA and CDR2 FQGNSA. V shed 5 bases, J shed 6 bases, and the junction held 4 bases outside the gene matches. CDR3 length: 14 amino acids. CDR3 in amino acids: CASSIRTSGSEQYF. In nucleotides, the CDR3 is TGTGCCAGCAGCATCCGGACTAGCGGGAGCGAGCAGTACTTC.

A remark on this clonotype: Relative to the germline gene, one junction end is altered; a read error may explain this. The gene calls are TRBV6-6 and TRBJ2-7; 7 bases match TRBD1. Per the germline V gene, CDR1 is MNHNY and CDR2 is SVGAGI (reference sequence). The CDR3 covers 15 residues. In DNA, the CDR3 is TGTGCCAGCAATTACAGGGGTGTTCTCTACGGCGAGCAGTACTTC. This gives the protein CASNYRGVLYGEQYF.

The CDR3 sequence: CASSTGNPYNEQYF. CDR3 in DNA: TGCGCCAGCAGCACAGGGAACCCTTACAATGAGCAGTACTTC. This chain links TRBV5-1 with TRBJ2-1, with a tentative D call TRBD1 (6 bases). Matching the DNA end better, TRBJ2-7 makes the J call doubtful. Germline loops: CDR1 SGHRS, CDR2 YFSETQ. The CDR3 is made up of 14 amino acids.

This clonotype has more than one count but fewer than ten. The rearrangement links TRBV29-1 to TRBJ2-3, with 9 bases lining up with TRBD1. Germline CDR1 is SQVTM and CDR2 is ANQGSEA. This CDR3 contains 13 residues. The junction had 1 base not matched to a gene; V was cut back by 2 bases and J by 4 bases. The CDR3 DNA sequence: TGCAGCGTTGAAAGGACAGGGGCAGATACGCAGTATTTT. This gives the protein CSVERTGADTQYF.

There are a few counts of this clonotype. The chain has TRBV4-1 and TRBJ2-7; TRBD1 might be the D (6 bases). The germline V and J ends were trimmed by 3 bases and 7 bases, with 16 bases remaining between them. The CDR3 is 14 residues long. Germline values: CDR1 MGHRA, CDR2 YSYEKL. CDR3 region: CASSQKDRLTEQYF. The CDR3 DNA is TGCGCCAGCAGCCAGAAGGACAGACTAACGGAGCAGTACTTC.

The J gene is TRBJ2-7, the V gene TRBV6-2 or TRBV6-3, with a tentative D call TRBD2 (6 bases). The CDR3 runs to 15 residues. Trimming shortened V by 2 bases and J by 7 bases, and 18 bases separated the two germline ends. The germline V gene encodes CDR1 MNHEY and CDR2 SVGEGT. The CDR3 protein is CASSYPTTGVVEQYF. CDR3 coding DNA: TGTGCCAGCAGTTACCCAACGACGGGAGTCGTGGAGCAGTACTTC.

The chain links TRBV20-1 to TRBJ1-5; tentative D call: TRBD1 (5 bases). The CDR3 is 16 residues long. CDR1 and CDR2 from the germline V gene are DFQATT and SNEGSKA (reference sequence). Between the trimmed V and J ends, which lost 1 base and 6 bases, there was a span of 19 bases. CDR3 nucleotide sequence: TGCAGTGCTAGAGCCCGGGACGTTACACGTCTTCAGCCCCAGCATTTT. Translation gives CSARARDVTRLQPQHF.

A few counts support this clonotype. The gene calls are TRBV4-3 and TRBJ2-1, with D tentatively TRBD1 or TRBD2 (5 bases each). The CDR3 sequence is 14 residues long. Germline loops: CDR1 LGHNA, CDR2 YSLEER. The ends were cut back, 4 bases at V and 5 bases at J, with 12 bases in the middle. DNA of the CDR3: TGCGCCAGCAGCCGGGAGACAGTTGACAATGAGCAGTTCTTC. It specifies CASSRETVDNEQFF.

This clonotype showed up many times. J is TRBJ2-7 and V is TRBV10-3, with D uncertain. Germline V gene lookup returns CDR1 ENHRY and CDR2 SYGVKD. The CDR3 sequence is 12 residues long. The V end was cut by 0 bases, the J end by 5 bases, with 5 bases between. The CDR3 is CAISESTDEQYF. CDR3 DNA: TGTGCCATCAGTGAGTCGACGGACGAGCAGTACTTC.

CDR3 sequence reads: CASRADRGWEKLFF. The CDR3 DNA reads as TGTGCCAGCAGAGCCGACAGGGGATGGGAAAAACTGTTTTTT. The V gene is TRBV6-5, the J gene TRBJ1-4, with TRBD1 matching 8 bases. The length of the CDR3 is 14 residues. Germline lookup yields CDR1 MNHEY and CDR2 SVGAGI. After removal of 6 bases from V and 8 bases from J, the junction contained 8 bases not matched to a gene.